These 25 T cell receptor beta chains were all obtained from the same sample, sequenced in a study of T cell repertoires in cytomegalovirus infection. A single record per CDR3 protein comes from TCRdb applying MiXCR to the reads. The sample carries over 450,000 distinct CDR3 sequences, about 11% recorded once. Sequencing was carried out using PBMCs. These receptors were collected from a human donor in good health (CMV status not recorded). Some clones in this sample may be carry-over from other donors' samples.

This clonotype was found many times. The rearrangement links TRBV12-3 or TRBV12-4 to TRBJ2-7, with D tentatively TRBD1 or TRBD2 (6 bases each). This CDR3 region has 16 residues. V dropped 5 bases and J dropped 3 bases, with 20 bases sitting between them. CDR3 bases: TGTGCCAGCAGTGGGGCGGGTGAGGGGGAGGTCTACGAGCAGTACTTC. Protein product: CASSGAGEGEVYEQYF.

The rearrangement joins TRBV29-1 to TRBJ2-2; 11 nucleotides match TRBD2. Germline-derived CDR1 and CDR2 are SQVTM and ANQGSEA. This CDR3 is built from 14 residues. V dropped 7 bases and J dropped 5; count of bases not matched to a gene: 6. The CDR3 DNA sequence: TGCAGCGGTCGACTAGCGGGAAGGACCGGGGAGCTGTTTTTT. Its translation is CSGRLAGRTGELFF.

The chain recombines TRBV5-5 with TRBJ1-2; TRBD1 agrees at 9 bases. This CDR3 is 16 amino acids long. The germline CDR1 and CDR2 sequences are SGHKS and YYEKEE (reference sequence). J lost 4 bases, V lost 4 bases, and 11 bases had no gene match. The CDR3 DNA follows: TGTGCCAGCAGCCCCTCCGACAGGGGGGGACTCTATGGCTACACCTTC. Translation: CASSPSDRGGLYGYTF.

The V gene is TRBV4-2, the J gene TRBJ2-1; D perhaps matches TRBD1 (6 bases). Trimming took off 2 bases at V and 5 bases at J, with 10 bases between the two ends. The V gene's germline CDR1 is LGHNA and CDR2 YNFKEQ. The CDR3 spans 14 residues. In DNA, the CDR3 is TGTGCCAGCAGCCAACCGGACAGAAACAATGAGCAGTTCTTC. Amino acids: CASSQPDRNNEQFF.

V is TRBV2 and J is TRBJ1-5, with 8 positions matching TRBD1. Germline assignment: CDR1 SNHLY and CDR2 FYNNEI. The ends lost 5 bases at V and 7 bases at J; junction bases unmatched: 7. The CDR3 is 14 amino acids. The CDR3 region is CASSRTGIGQPQHF. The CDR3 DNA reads TGTGCCAGCAGTCGGACAGGGATAGGACAGCCCCAGCATTTT.

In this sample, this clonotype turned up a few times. CDR3 protein: CAGGTGGYQETQYF. CDR3 sequence (DNA): TGTGCCGGAGGGACTGGGGGGTACCAAGAGACCCAGTACTTC. The V and J genes are TRBV5-4 and TRBJ2-5, with D maybe TRBD2 (6 bases). The CDR3 totals 14 residues. Germline V CDR1 and CDR2: SGHNT, YYREEE (reference sequence). Deletions cut 10 bases from V and 0 bases from J, with 16 bases between.

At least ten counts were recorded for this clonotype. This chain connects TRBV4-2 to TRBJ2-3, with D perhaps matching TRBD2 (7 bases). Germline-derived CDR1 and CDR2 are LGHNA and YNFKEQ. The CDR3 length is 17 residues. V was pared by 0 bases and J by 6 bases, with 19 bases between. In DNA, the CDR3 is TGTGCCAGCAGCCAAGACCCCGGGGGGCGGGAGACGGATACGCAGTATTTT. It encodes CASSQDPGGRETDTQYF.

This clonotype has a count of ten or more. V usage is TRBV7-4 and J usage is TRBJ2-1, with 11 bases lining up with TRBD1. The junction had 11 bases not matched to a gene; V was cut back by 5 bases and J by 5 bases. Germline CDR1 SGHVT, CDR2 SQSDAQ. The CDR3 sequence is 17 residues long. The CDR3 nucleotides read TGTGCCAGCAGCCCCCGACGGACAGGGGGCAAGCACAATGAGCAGTTCTTC. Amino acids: CASSPRRTGGKHNEQFF.

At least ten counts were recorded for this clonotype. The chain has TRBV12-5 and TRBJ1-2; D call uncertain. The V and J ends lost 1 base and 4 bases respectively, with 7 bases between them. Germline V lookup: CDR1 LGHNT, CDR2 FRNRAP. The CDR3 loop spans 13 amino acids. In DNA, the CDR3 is TGTGCTAGTGGTTTGGCCGTCTCCTATGGCTACACCTTC. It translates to CASGLAVSYGYTF. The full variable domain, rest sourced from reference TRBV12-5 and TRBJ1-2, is DARVTQTPRHKVTEMGQEVTMRCQPILGHNTVFWYRQTMMQGLELLAYFRNRAPLDDSGMPKDRFSAEMPDATLATLKIQPSEPRDSAVYFCASGLAVSYGYTFGSGTRLTVV.

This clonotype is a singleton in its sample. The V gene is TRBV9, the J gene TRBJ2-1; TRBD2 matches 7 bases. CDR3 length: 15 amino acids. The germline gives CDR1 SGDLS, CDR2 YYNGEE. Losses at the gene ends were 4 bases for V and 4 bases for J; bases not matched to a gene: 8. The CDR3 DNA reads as TGTGCCAGCAGCTCGTCCGGGACTATTTACAATGAGCAGTTCTTC. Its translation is CASSSSGTIYNEQFF.

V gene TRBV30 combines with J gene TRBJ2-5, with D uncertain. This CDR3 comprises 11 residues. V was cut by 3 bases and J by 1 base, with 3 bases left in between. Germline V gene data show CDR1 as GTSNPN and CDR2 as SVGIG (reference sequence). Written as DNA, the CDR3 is TGTGCCTGGAGCCTCCAAGAGACCCAGTACTTC. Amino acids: CAWSLQETQYF.

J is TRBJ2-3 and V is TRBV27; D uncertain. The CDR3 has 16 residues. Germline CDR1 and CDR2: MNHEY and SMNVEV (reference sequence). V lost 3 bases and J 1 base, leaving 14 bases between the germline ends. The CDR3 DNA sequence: TGTGCCAGCAGTTTCTTACCCAAGCCAGGCACAGATACGCAGTATTTT. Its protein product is CASSFLPKPGTDTQYF.

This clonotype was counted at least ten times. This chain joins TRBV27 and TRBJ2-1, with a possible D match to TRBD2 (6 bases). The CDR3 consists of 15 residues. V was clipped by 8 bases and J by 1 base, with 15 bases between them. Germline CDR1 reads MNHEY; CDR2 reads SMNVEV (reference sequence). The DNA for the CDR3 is TGTGCCAGCGTCGGGAGTGGAGATTCCTACAATGAGCAGTTCTTC. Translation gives CASVGSGDSYNEQFF.

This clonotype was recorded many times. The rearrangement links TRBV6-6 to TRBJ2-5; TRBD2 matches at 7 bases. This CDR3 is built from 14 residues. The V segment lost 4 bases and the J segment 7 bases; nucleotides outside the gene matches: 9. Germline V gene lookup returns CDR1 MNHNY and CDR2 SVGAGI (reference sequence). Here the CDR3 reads CASSSSRGTTTQYF. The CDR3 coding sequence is TGTGCCAGCAGTTCCTCTCGCGGGACTACGACCCAGTACTTC.

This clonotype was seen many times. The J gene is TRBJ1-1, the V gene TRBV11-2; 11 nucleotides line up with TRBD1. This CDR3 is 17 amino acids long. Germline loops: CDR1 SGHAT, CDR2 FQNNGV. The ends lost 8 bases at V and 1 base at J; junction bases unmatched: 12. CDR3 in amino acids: CASSNNRDRGTNTEAFF. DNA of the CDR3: TGTGCCAGCTCCAACAACCGGGACAGGGGGACGAACACTGAAGCTTTCTTT.

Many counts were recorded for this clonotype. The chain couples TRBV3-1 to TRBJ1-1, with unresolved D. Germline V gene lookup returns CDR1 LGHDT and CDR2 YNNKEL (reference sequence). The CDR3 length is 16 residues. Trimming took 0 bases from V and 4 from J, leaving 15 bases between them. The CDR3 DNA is TGTGCCAGCAGCCAAGATGGGCAGCACCTCGCCACTGAAGCTTTCTTT. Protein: CASSQDGQHLATEAFF.

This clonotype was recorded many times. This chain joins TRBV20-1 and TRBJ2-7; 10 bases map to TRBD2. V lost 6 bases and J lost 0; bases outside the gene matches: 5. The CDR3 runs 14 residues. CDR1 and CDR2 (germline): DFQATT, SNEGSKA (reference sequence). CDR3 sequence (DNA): TGCAGTGCATCAACTAGCGGGAACTCCTACGAGCAGTACTTC. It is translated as CSASTSGNSYEQYF.

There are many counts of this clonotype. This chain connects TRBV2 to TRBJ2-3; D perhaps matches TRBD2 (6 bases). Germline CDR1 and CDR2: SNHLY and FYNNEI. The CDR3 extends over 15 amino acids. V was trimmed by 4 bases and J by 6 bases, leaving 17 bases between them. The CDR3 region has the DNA TGTGCCAGCAGTGGCGGCGGGATCCGTAGCGATACGCAGTATTTT. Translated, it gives CASSGGGIRSDTQYF.

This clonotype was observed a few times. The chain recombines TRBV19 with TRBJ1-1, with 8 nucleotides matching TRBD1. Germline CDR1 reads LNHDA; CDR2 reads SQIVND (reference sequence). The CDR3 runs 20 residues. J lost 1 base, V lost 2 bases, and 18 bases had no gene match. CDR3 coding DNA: TGTGCCAGTAGTATAACCACAGGACAGGGTGCCACCGGGGGGAACACTGAAGCTTTCTTT. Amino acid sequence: CASSITTGQGATGGNTEAFF.

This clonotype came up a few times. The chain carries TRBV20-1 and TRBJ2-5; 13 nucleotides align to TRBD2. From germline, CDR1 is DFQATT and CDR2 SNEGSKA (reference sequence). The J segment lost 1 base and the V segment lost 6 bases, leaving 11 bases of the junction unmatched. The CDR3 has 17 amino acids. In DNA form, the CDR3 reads TGCAGTGCACGAACTAGCGGGGGGGGCGCCGTCCAAGAGACCCAGTACTTC. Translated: CSARTSGGGAVQETQYF.

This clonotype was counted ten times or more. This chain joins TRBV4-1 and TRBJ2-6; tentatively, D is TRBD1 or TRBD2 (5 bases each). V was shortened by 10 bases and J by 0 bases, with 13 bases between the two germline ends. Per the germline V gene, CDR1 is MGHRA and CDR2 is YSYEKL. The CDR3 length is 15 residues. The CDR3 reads CATRDPFSGANVLTF. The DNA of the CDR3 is TGCGCCACCCGGGACCCCTTCTCTGGGGCCAACGTCCTGACTTTC.

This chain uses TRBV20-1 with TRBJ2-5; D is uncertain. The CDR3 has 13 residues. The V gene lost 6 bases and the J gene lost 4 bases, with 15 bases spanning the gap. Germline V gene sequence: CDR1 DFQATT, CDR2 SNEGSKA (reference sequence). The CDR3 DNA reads TGCAGTGCCCCGACGAGAGCGACAGAGACCCAGTACTTC. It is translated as CSAPTRATETQYF.

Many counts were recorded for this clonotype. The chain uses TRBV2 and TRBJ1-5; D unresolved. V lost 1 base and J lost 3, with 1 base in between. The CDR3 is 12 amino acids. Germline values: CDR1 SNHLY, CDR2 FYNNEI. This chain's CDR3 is CASSEDNQPQHF. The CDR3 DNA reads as TGTGCCAGCAGTGAAGACAATCAGCCCCAGCATTTT.

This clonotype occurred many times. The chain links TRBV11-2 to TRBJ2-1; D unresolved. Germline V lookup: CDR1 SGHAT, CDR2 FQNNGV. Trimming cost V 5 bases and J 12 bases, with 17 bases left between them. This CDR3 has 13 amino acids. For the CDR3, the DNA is TGTGCCAGCAGCACCCTTCAAAGAATCGGGCAGTTCTTC. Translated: CASSTLQRIGQFF.

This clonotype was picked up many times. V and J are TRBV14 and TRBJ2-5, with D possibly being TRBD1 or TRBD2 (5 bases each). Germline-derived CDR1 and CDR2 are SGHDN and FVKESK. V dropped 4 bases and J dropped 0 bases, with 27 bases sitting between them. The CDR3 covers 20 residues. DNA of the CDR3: TGTGCCAGCAGCCCCCTCGGGGCGAGGGTCCTCAATATGTACCAAGAGACCCAGTACTTC. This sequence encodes CASSPLGARVLNMYQETQYF.